One and the same sample provided the 27 T cell receptor beta chains below, sequenced in a study of cytomegalovirus exposure and HLA in healthy donors. PCR involved 60 Vbeta and 13 Jbeta primers. The protocol was immunoSEQ multiplex PCR, while the TCRdb copy is restricted to in-frame clones and leaves out a portion. Here the sample spans around 190,000 clones, 86% being singletons. The sample taken for sequencing was PBMCs. The receptors were gathered from a woman aged 30 to 39 in good health and CMV-seronegative.

This clone was counted between two and nine times. The chain carries TRBV6-5 and TRBJ2-5, with D tentatively TRBD2 (5 bases). V was clipped by 6 bases and J by 3 bases, with 11 bases between them. Germline values: CDR1 MNHEY, CDR2 SVGAGI. This CDR3 has 13 amino acids. The DNA of the CDR3 is TGTGCCAGCAGCCGGGGAGCGGAAGAGACCCAGTACTTC. Translating gives CASSRGAEETQYF.

The chain has TRBV5-4 and TRBJ1-2; 9 bases match TRBD1. V was clipped by 4 bases and J by 4 bases; unmatched bases: 5. The CDR3 has 14 amino acids. Germline assignment: CDR1 SGHNT and CDR2 YYREEE (reference sequence). In DNA, the CDR3 is TGTGCCAGCAGCGGGGGGGACAGGGTCTATGGCTACACCTTC. Its protein is CASSGGDRVYGYTF.

CDR3 protein: CASSPGGSQPQHF. For the CDR3, the DNA is TGTGCCAGCAGCCCAGGGGGGAGCCAGCCCCAGCATTTT. This sequence joins TRBV7-9 and TRBJ1-5; 7 bases agree with TRBD1. The germline V gene has CDR1 SEHNR and CDR2 FQNEAQ (reference sequence). Losses at the gene ends were 5 bases for V and 7 bases for J; bases not matched to a gene: 5. The CDR3 consists of 13 residues. The whole variable domain, filled in from reference TRBV7-9 and TRBJ1-5, reads DTGVSQNPRHKITKRGQNVTFRCDPISEHNRLYWYRQTLGQGPEFLTYFQNEAQLEKSRLLSDRFSAERPKGSFSTLEIQRTEQGDSAMYLCASSPGGSQPQHFGDGTRLSIL.

V usage is TRBV7-3 and J usage is TRBJ2-1; the match to TRBD2 covers 9 bases. Germline assignment: CDR1 SGHTA and CDR2 FQGTGA. After removal of 2 bases from V and 3 bases from J, the junction contained 5 bases not matched to a gene. The CDR3 has 16 residues. CDR3 DNA: TGTGCCAGCAGCTTATGGGCTAGCGGGGACTACAATGAGCAGTTCTTC. Its translation: CASSLWASGDYNEQFF. Full variable domain (missing parts from reference TRBV7-3 and TRBJ2-1): GAGVSQTPSNKVTEKGKYVELRCDPISGHTALYWYRQSLGQGPEFLIYFQGTGAADDSGLPNDRFFAVRPEGSVSTLKIQRTERGDSAVYLCASSLWASGDYNEQFFGPGTRLTVL.

Concerning this clone: This CDR3 is also generated by other DNA sequences in the sample. The chain uses TRBV5-1 and TRBJ1-2, with 9 positions matching TRBD1. The CDR3 totals 14 residues. The J segment lost 5 bases and the V segment lost 4 bases, leaving 6 bases of the junction unmatched. The V gene's germline CDR1 is SGHRS and CDR2 YFSETQ. CDR3 in DNA: TGCGCCAGCAGCCCCGGACAGGGGTATTATGGCTACACCTTC. This sequence encodes CASSPGQGYYGYTF.

The rearrangement uses TRBV28 and TRBJ2-7; D is unresolved. Per germline, CDR1 MDHEN and CDR2 SYDVKM. The CDR3 contains 14 residues. V lost 7 bases and J 0 bases, leaving 13 bases between the germline ends. The CDR3 bases are TGTGCCAGCAACAAGTCCCCTAGCTCCTACGAGCAGTACTTC. This translates into CASNKSPSSYEQYF.

The chain is built from TRBV28 and TRBJ1-2; TRBD1 might be the D (5 bases). This CDR3 contains 15 residues. Between the trimmed V and J ends, which lost 6 bases and 0 bases, there was a span of 14 bases. CDR1 MDHEN and CDR2 SYDVKM come from the germline V gene. The CDR3 region has the DNA TGTGCCAGCAGGGGGCAACAGCCTTCTAACTATGGCTACACCTTC. This gives the protein CASRGQQPSNYGYTF.

This clone was picked up one time. The rearrangement joins TRBV6-1 to TRBJ1-4, with 9 bases lining up with TRBD1. Germline CDR1 and CDR2: MNHNS and SASEGT. This CDR3 is 15 amino acids long. V was clipped by 6 bases and J by 7 bases; unmatched bases: 9. The CDR3 nucleotides are TGTGCCAGCAGCGAAAACAGGGGGCTCGGTGAAAAACTGTTTTTT. Translation gives CASSENRGLGEKLFF.

V usage is TRBV10-3 and J usage is TRBJ2-1, with 9 bases aligning to TRBD2. The CDR3 runs 23 residues. With V trimmed by 0 bases and J by 4 bases, 25 bases remained unmatched. Germline-derived CDR1 and CDR2 are ENHRY and SYGVKD. CDR3 region: CAISESGIGTSPQNPTLYNEQFF. In DNA, the CDR3 is TGTGCCATCAGTGAGTCCGGTATAGGGACTAGCCCCCAAAACCCCACCTTATACAATGAGCAGTTCTTC.

The chain links TRBV27 to TRBJ2-1, with 11 positions matching TRBD2. The germline gives CDR1 MNHEY, CDR2 SMNVEV (reference sequence). This CDR3 is built from 14 residues. The trim removed 4 bases at V and 6 bases at J, leaving 2 bases unmatched. CDR3 DNA: TGTGCCAGCAGTTCGACTAGCGGGGCCAATGAGCAGTTCTTC. Protein: CASSSTSGANEQFF.

The V gene is TRBV7-9, the J gene TRBJ2-1, with TRBD1 identical over 10 bases. The CDR3 is 15 residues long. J lost 7 bases, V lost 0 bases, and 3 bases had no gene match. Germline CDR1 and CDR2: SEHNR and FQNEAQ (reference sequence). CDR3 DNA sequence: TGTGCCAGCAGCTTAGCGACAGGGGGCGGTAATGAGCAGTTCTTC. This translates into CASSLATGGGNEQFF.

The table lists this clone with a count of one. The chain carries TRBV15 and TRBJ2-5; TRBD1 might be the D (5 bases). Trimming took 0 bases from V and 1 from J, leaving 18 bases between them. CDR1 LNHNV and CDR2 YYDKDF come from the germline V gene (reference sequence). This CDR3 has 18 amino acids. The CDR3, as DNA: TGTGCCACCAGCAGAGAGGGGCCCGGACGCCTAGTCCAAGAGACCCAGTACTTC. Encoded protein: CATSREGPGRLVQETQYF.

The chain links TRBV25-1 to TRBJ2-1; tentatively, D is TRBD1 (5 bases). CDR1 is MGHDK, CDR2 SYGVNS, per germline. The V end lost 4 bases, the J end lost 15 bases, and 19 bases lay between the germline ends. The CDR3 has 13 amino acids. The CDR3 is CASSGGHRQARFF. DNA for the CDR3: TGTGCCAGCAGTGGGGGCCACCGACAAGCCCGGTTCTTC.

The V and J genes are TRBV28 and TRBJ2-6; 7 nucleotides agree with TRBD1. J gave up 0 bases and V 1 base, and 6 bases lay outside the gene matches. Germline-derived CDR1 and CDR2 are MDHEN and SYDVKM. This CDR3 comprises 18 residues. CDR3 sequence reads: CASSLLGQTSSGANVLTF. Here the CDR3 DNA reads TGTGCCAGCAGTTTATTGGGACAGACAAGCTCTGGGGCCAACGTCCTGACTTTC.

The chain employs TRBV6-5 and TRBJ2-3, with TRBD2 matching over 7 bases. The CDR3 loop spans 14 amino acids. V shed 6 bases, J shed 4 bases, and the junction held 7 bases outside the gene matches. CDR1 MNHEY and CDR2 SVGAGI come from the germline V gene. CDR3 residues: CASRILASADTQYF. In nucleotides, the CDR3 is TGTGCCAGCAGGATACTAGCGAGTGCAGATACGCAGTATTTT.

J is TRBJ2-3 and V is TRBV6-1; D may be TRBD1 (5 bases). The CDR3 covers 16 residues. V lost 4 bases, J lost 8 bases, and 22 bases lay in between. Germline V gene lookup returns CDR1 MNHNS and CDR2 SASEGT. The CDR3 coding sequence is TGTGCCAGCAGTGGGCTAAGACAGTCAACTTTTGTTACGCAGTATTTT. It encodes CASSGLRQSTFVTQYF.

This chain uses TRBV11-2 with TRBJ1-2; D is perhaps TRBD1 (5 bases). V lost 6 bases to trimming and J lost 4 bases, with 9 bases between them. Germline V gene sequence: CDR1 SGHAT, CDR2 FQNNGV. This CDR3 is 12 amino acids long. The CDR3 spells CASSFTGYGYTF. The CDR3 coding sequence is TGTGCCAGCAGTTTTACAGGCTATGGCTACACCTTC.

The CDR3 coding sequence is TGTGCCAGCTCATCAGGGACAGCTTACGAGCAGTACTTC. This encodes CASSSGTAYEQYF. This chain connects TRBV18 to TRBJ2-7; 7 bases are shared with TRBD1. Germline V CDR1 and CDR2: KGHSH, LQKENI. V lost 5 bases to trimming and J lost 4 bases; unmatched junction nucleotides: 5. CDR3 length equals 13 residues.

The rearrangement links TRBV7-3 to TRBJ2-1; the D gene is possibly TRBD1 (6 bases). The CDR3 extends over 17 amino acids. Deletions cut 5 bases from V and 0 bases from J, with 17 bases between. The germline V gene has CDR1 SGHTA and CDR2 FQGTGA. CDR3 bases: TGTGCCAGCAGCCCCCGCTCCGGGACACCCTCCTACAATGAGCAGTTCTTC. Protein: CASSPRSGTPSYNEQFF.

A word on this clone: The same CDR3 is also encoded by other DNA sequences in this sample. This chain links TRBV5-1 with TRBJ2-7; TRBD2 matches 7 bases. The germline V gene has CDR1 SGHRS and CDR2 YFSETQ. V trimming: 0 bases; J trimming: 2 bases; junction bases outside the gene matches: 2. The length of the CDR3 is 14 residues. The CDR3 nucleotides read TGCGCCAGCAGCTTGGCCGCGGGGGCCTACGAGCAGTACTTC. Its translation is CASSLAAGAYEQYF. Drawing the rest from reference TRBV5-1 and TRBJ2-7, the complete variable domain is KAGVTQTPRYLIKTRGQQVTLSCSPISGHRSVSWYQQTPGQGLQFLFEYFSETQRNKGNFPGRFSGRQFSNSRSEMNVSTLELGDSALYLCASSLAAGAYEQYFGPGTRLTVT.

This clone turned up a few times. The chain uses TRBV6-1 and TRBJ2-1, with 7 bases lining up with TRBD2. Losses at the gene ends were 4 bases for V and 0 bases for J; bases not matched to a gene: 9. The germline gives CDR1 MNHNS, CDR2 SASEGT. The CDR3 runs 17 residues. CDR3 in amino acids: CASSGWLADSSYNEQFF. DNA for the CDR3: TGTGCCAGCAGTGGGTGGCTAGCGGATAGCTCCTACAATGAGCAGTTCTTC.

The chain has TRBV5-1 and TRBJ1-2, with D possibly being TRBD1 (6 bases). The ends were cut back, 4 bases at V and 4 bases at J, with 14 bases in the middle. The CDR3 runs to 14 residues. CDR1 and CDR2 from the germline V gene are SGHRS and YFSETQ. CDR3 sequence reads: CASSQGTGLYGYTF. CDR3 bases: TGCGCCAGCAGCCAAGGAACAGGGCTCTATGGCTACACCTTC.

The chain carries TRBV29-1 and TRBJ1-1, with D possibly being TRBD1 (6 bases). Trimming cost V 8 bases and J 3 bases, with 19 bases left between them. CDR3 length: 14 amino acids. Germline-derived CDR1 and CDR2 are SQVTM and ANQGSEA. The CDR3 DNA sequence: TGCAGCTCAACAGGGAAGGGTCAGGACACTGAAGCTTTCTTT. Translation gives CSSTGKGQDTEAFF.

This clone was observed a few times. The chain carries TRBV9 and TRBJ2-3; weak D call: TRBD2 (6 bases). From germline, CDR1 is SGDLS and CDR2 YYNGEE. The CDR3 runs to 14 residues. The germline V and J ends were trimmed by 3 bases and 4 bases, with 12 bases remaining between them. The chain's CDR3 is CASSATSIPDTQYF. As DNA, the CDR3 is TGTGCCAGCAGCGCTACTAGCATCCCAGATACGCAGTATTTT. Together with reference TRBV9 and TRBJ2-3, the CDR3 gives the full variable domain: DSGVTQTPKHLITATGQRVTLRCSPRSGDLSVYWYQQSLDQGLQFLIQYYNGEERAKGNILERFSAQQFPDLHSELNLSSLELGDSALYFCASSATSIPDTQYFGPGTRLTVL.

The V and J genes are TRBV14 and TRBJ2-2, with 9 bases that match TRBD2. The germline CDR1 and CDR2 sequences are SGHDN and FVKESK. The CDR3 length is 17 residues. The V and J ends lost 4 bases and 4 bases, in that order; junction bases with no gene match: 10. CDR3 sequence (DNA): TGTGCCAGCAGCCCGAGCACTAGCGGGTGGGGCACCGGGGAGCTGTTTTTT. Translating gives CASSPSTSGWGTGELFF. Using reference TRBV14 and TRBJ2-2 for the parts outside the CDR3, the full variable domain is EAGVTQFPSHSVIEKGQTVTLRCDPISGHDNLYWYRRVMGKEIKFLLHFVKESKQDESGMPNNRFLAERTGGTYSTLKVQPAELEDSGVYFCASSPSTSGWGTGELFFGEGSRLTVL.

Points on this clone: Its ends do not fully match the called genes, so a read error is possible. V and J are TRBV7-2 and TRBJ2-1, with 12 bases lining up with TRBD2. The CDR3 consists of 14 residues. Germline CDR1 SGHTA, CDR2 FQGNSA. As DNA, the CDR3 is TGTGCCAGCAGCCTAGCGGGGGGGCCGACTGAGCAGTTCTTC. Translated, it gives CASSLAGGPTEQFF. The variable domain in full, completed from reference TRBV7-2 and TRBJ2-1, reads GAGVSQSPSNKVTEKGKDVELRCDPISGHTALYWYRQSLGQGLEFLIYFQGNSAPDKSGLPSDRFSAERTGGSVSTLTIQRTQQEDSAVYLCASSLAGGPTEQFFGPGTRLTVL.

The chain uses TRBV9 and TRBJ2-5; 9 bases agree with TRBD1. CDR1 SGDLS and CDR2 YYNGEE come from the germline V gene. The trim removed 4 bases at V and 0 bases at J, leaving 7 bases unmatched. This CDR3 comprises 16 residues. CDR3 sequence: CASSLRQGDYQETQYF. The CDR3 DNA reads TGTGCCAGCAGCTTACGACAGGGGGATTACCAAGAGACCCAGTACTTC. Supplemented by reference TRBV9 and TRBJ2-5, the full variable domain reads DSGVTQTPKHLITATGQRVTLRCSPRSGDLSVYWYQQSLDQGLQFLIQYYNGEERAKGNILERFSAQQFPDLHSELNLSSLELGDSALYFCASSLRQGDYQETQYFGPGTRLLVL.